This is a list of T cell receptor beta chains from one sample in a study of blood T cell repertoires in COVID-19. TCRdb's copy holds only in-frame clones and misses some; the assay was immunoSEQ multiplex PCR. The table lists under 300,000 clones, approximately 85% of them singletons. Sample: PBMCs or T cells enriched from blood (not recorded which). The source of these receptors is a woman aged 25 to 39 who had recovered from COVID-19. The CDR3 runs from the conserved cysteine through the conserved F or W. Each record gives: clone size, J gene, V gene, D gene, CDR3 length, CDR3 DNA, CDR3 protein. The D gene is left open where the match is weak. Clone size appears in some rows only: once, few, many, or a class for an expanded clone.

size: once
J: TRBJ1-5
V: TRBV27
D: TRBD1
length: 12
DNA: TGTGCCAGCAGTTCCCAGGGGGGGCCCCAGCATTTT
CDR3: CASSSQGGPQHF

size: .
J: TRBJ2-1
V: TRBV19
D: TRBD2
length: 15
DNA: TGTGCCAGTAGTCCGGGACTATTCTCCTACAATGAGCAGTTCTTC
CDR3: CASSPGLFSYNEQFF

size: .
J: TRBJ2-7
V: TRBV5-1
D: TRBD1
length: 13
DNA: TGCGCCAGCAGCTTGGAGACAGGGAACGAGCAGTACTTC
CDR3: CASSLETGNEQYF

size: .
J: TRBJ2-3
V: TRBV6-2/TRBV6-3
D: .
length: 19
DNA: TGTGCCAGCAGCGAACGATTTTGGCGCCCAGGTAGGGGGACAGATACGCAGTATTTT
CDR3: CASSERFWRPGRGTDTQYF

size: .
J: TRBJ2-1
V: TRBV11-1
D: .
length: 14
DNA: TGTGCCAGCAGCTTAGACTATCGCTACAATGAGCAGTTCTTC
CDR3: CASSLDYRYNEQFF

size: .
J: TRBJ2-7
V: TRBV29-1
D: .
length: 14
DNA: TGCAGCGTCGGCGCGTTGGAGTCCTCCTACGAGCAGTACTTC
CDR3: CSVGALESSYEQYF

size: .
J: TRBJ2-4
V: TRBV7-2
D: TRBD2
length: 17
DNA: TGTGCCAGCAGCTTAGCGTTCCTAGCGGGAGCCAAAAACATTCAGTACTTC
CDR3: CASSLAFLAGAKNIQYF

size: .
J: TRBJ2-1
V: TRBV28
D: .
length: 12
DNA: TGTGCCAGCAGTTTACTACCCAATGAGCAGTTCTTC
CDR3: CASSLLPNEQFF

size: .
J: TRBJ2-3
V: TRBV4-3
D: TRBD2
length: 17
DNA: TGCGCCAGCAGTCCCTCCCTGCTAGCGGGGGGGGAAGATACGCAGTATTTT
CDR3: CASSPSLLAGGEDTQYF

size: .
J: TRBJ1-2
V: TRBV11-2
D: .
length: 15
DNA: TGTGCCAGCAGCCCGGACAGCCGATTTAACTATGGCTACACCTTC
CDR3: CASSPDSRFNYGYTF

size: .
J: TRBJ1-1
V: TRBV6-2/TRBV6-3
D: .
length: 16
DNA: TGTGCCAGCAGTTACAGGGCCAGGGCGGCTGGCACTGAAGCTTTCTTT
CDR3: CASSYRARAAGTEAFF

size: .
J: TRBJ1-2
V: TRBV12-3/TRBV12-4
D: .
length: 13
DNA: TGTGCCAGCAGTTTAAAGGGGTACTATGGCTACACCTTC
CDR3: CASSLKGYYGYTF